The rows below give T cell receptor beta chains drawn from one sample of a study of blood T cell repertoires in COVID-19. The assay was immunoSEQ multiplex PCR, and TCRdb's table has in-frame clones only and misses some. The profile shows 50,000 to 55,000 clones, approximately 92% of them singletons. What was sequenced was peripheral blood. The source of these receptors is a man aged 55-75 years with active COVID-19. CDR3s include the opening cysteine and the closing phenylalanine or tryptophan. Fields, in order: V gene, clone size, J gene, D gene, CDR3 protein, CDR3 DNA. The D gene is left open where the match is weak. Where a row states a size, it is once, few, many or the class of an expanded clone; other rows omit it.

>TRBV10-3|.|TRBJ1-5|.
CAISESMAGDQPQHF
TGTGCCATCAGTGAGTCTATGGCAGGGGATCAGCCCCAGCATTTT
>TRBV7-2|.|TRBJ1-6|.
CASSSMQGYNSPLHF
TGTGCCAGCAGCTCCATGCAGGGGTATAATTCACCCCTCCACTTT
>TRBV7-2|.|TRBJ2-5|.
CASSLVRTVQETQYF
TGTGCCAGCAGCTTAGTGAGAACGGTTCAAGAGACCCAGTACTTC
>TRBV4-1|.|TRBJ2-7|TRBD1
CASSEGGLFNEQYF
TGCGCCAGCAGCGAAGGGGGCCTGTTTAACGAGCAGTACTTC
>TRBV19|.|TRBJ1-2|.
CASSIRGVDGYTF
TGTGCCAGTAGTATACGGGGTGTCGATGGCTACACCTTC
>TRBV5-4|.|TRBJ1-1|TRBD1
CASSLAGTANTEAFF
TGTGCCAGCAGCTTGGCCGGGACAGCGAACACTGAAGCTTTCTTT
>TRBV7-9|.|TRBJ2-5|.
CASTPRGQGIVTQYF
TGTGCCAGCACCCCCCGCGGGCAGGGGATTGTGACCCAGTACTTC
>TRBV6-5|.|TRBJ2-3|.
CASSRTTADTQYF
TGTGCCAGCAGTAGGACAACCGCAGATACGCAGTATTTT
>TRBV28|.|TRBJ1-2|.
CASSFTGQFIYGYTF
TGTGCCAGCAGTTTTACAGGGCAATTCATCTATGGCTACACCTTC
>TRBV6-1|.|TRBJ2-1|.
CASSEDREGYNEQFF
TGTGCCAGCAGTGAAGACAGGGAAGGATACAATGAGCAGTTCTTC
>TRBV18|.|TRBJ1-2|.
CASSPDSNYGYTF
TGTGCCAGCTCACCGGACAGCAACTATGGCTACACCTTC
>TRBV5-1|.|TRBJ2-7|TRBD1
CASSLTGAYEQYF
TGCGCCAGCAGCTTGACAGGGGCATACGAGCAGTACTTC
>TRBV7-2|.|TRBJ2-1|.
CASSSTTYNNEQFF
TGTGCCAGCAGCTCAACAACGTATAACAATGAGCAGTTCTTC
>TRBV25-1|.|TRBJ2-1|.
CASTGEASEWEQFF
TGTGCCAGCACCGGGGAGGCTAGCGAGTGGGAGCAGTTCTTC
>TRBV18|.|TRBJ2-5|.
CASSLRLDQETQYF
TGTGCCAGCTCCCTCAGACTAGATCAAGAGACCCAGTACTTC
>TRBV5-4|.|TRBJ2-3|TRBD1
CASSTRRDRYTDTQYF
TGTGCCAGCAGCACAAGACGGGACAGATACACAGATACGCAGTATTTT
>TRBV9|.|TRBJ2-3|.
CASSRGRAASTDTQYF
TGTGCCAGCAGCCGAGGCAGGGCTGCTAGCACAGATACGCAGTATTTT
>TRBV19|.|TRBJ2-5|.
CASSPLGGTKGETQYF
TGTGCCAGTAGCCCTCTAGGGGGAACTAAGGGGGAGACCCAGTACTTC
>TRBV18|.|TRBJ1-1|.
CASSPSPTGNTEAFF
TGTGCCAGCTCCCCAAGCCCGACGGGGAACACTGAAGCTTTCTTT
>TRBV7-2|.|TRBJ2-1|TRBD2
CASRPGLAGTEQFF
TGTGCCAGCAGGCCGGGACTAGCGGGAACTGAGCAGTTCTTC
>TRBV2|few|TRBJ2-1|.
CASSDPLTYNEQFF
TGTGCCAGCAGTGACCCCCTAACGTACAATGAGCAGTTCTTC
>TRBV28|.|TRBJ1-5|.
CASSLEGGPNQPQHF
TGTGCCAGCAGTTTAGAGGGTGGGCCTAATCAGCCCCAGCATTTT
>TRBV29-1|.|TRBJ2-2|TRBD2
CSVERREDGELFF
TGCAGCGTTGAAAGACGGGAGGACGGGGAGCTGTTTTTT
>TRBV27|.|TRBJ2-7|TRBD2
CASSFYQSGTSGFYEQYF
TGTGCCAGCAGTTTCTATCAATCCGGGACTAGCGGCTTCTACGAGCAGTACTTC
>TRBV6-2/TRBV6-3|.|TRBJ2-2|.
CASSAPTNTGELFF
TGTGCCAGCAGTGCACCTACGAACACCGGGGAGCTGTTTTTT
>TRBV24-1|.|TRBJ1-4|TRBD1
CATSELRTGVDEKLFF
TGTGCCACCAGTGAATTACGGACAGGGGTAGATGAAAAACTGTTTTTT
>TRBV6-1|.|TRBJ1-5|TRBD1
CASSDRTGGLQPQHF
TGTGCCAGCAGTGATCGGACAGGGGGCCTTCAGCCCCAGCATTTT
>TRBV23-1|.|TRBJ2-7|.
CASSQRSGPRAGEQYF
TGCGCCAGCAGTCAAAGATCTGGACCCAGGGCGGGGGAGCAGTACTTC
>TRBV19|.|TRBJ2-1|TRBD2
CASSIGSGVYNEQFF
TGTGCCAGTAGTATCGGTAGCGGGGTTTACAATGAGCAGTTCTTC
>TRBV27|once|TRBJ2-5|TRBD1
CASSPLGQGGETQYF
TGTGCCAGCAGTCCCCTCGGACAGGGCGGGGAGACCCAGTACTTC
>TRBV2|.|TRBJ2-7|.
CASSSGENEQYF
TGTGCCAGCAGCTCGGGAGAGAACGAGCAGTACTTC
>TRBV6-5|.|TRBJ2-7|TRBD1
CASSDGTVEQYF
TGTGCCAGCAGCGACGGGACAGTCGAGCAGTACTTC
>TRBV25-1|.|TRBJ1-6|.
CASSEGPGDNSPLHF
TGTGCCAGCAGTGAAGGGCCAGGGGATAATTCACCCCTCCACTTT
>TRBV30|once|TRBJ2-4|.
CAWSLSAKNIQYF
TGTGCCTGGAGCCTTTCGGCCAAAAACATTCAGTACTTC
>TRBV7-9|.|TRBJ2-2|TRBD1
CASSPGQGTTGELFF
TGTGCCAGCAGCCCGGGACAGGGGACCACCGGGGAGCTGTTTTTT
>TRBV11-3|.|TRBJ1-2|.
CASTLWRNYGYTF
TGTGCCAGCACCCTGTGGAGGAACTATGGCTACACCTTC
>TRBV23-1|.|TRBJ2-7|.
CASSESHFRSSYEQYF
TGCGCCAGCAGTGAAAGTCATTTCAGGTCCTCCTACGAGCAGTACTTC
>TRBV9|.|TRBJ1-1|.
CASSVGAETEAFF
TGTGCCAGCAGCGTAGGTGCGGAAACTGAAGCTTTCTTT
>TRBV6-6|.|TRBJ2-2|TRBD1
CASSYPMTGSTGELFF
TGTGCCAGCAGTTACCCCATGACAGGGAGCACCGGGGAGCTGTTTTTT
>TRBV5-4|once|TRBJ2-7|TRBD1
CASSKTGREQYF
TGTGCCAGCAGCAAGACAGGGCGGGAGCAGTACTTC
>TRBV4-2|once|TRBJ1-4|.
CASSQDLAGFNEKLFF
TGTGCCAGCAGCCAAGATCTGGCGGGCTTTAATGAAAAACTGTTTTTT
>TRBV5-4|.|TRBJ2-3|.
CASSLSRGGSTDTQYF
TGTGCCAGCAGCTTGTCCCGCGGGGGCTCCACAGATACGCAGTATTTT
>TRBV7-2|.|TRBJ2-2|TRBD1
CASSQTGVTGELFF
TGTGCCAGCAGCCAGACAGGGGTAACCGGGGAGCTGTTTTTT
>TRBV9|.|TRBJ2-3|TRBD2
CASSDNSGRFTDTQYF
TGTGCCAGCAGCGATAATAGCGGGAGGTTCACAGATACGCAGTATTTT
>TRBV6-1|.|TRBJ2-1|TRBD1
CASSEAWGQGLDEQFF
TGTGCCAGCAGTGAAGCTTGGGGACAGGGCTTGGATGAGCAGTTCTTC
>TRBV12-5|.|TRBJ2-5|TRBD2
CACGLVGGWGGETQYF
TGTGCTTGTGGTTTGGTCGGGGGGTGGGGGGGGGAGACCCAGTACTTC
>TRBV5-1|.|TRBJ2-5|.
CASSLAPRVDQETQYF
TGCGCCAGCAGCTTGGCCCCCCGGGTGGATCAAGAGACCCAGTACTTC
>TRBV6-4|.|TRBJ2-3|TRBD2
CASSELAEATDTQYF
TGTGCCAGCAGTGAGCTAGCGGAGGCCACAGATACGCAGTATTTT
>TRBV2|.|TRBJ2-7|TRBD2
CASSTTSRLDF
TGTGCCAGCAGCACGACTAGCCGGCTTGACTTC
>TRBV18|.|TRBJ2-1|.
CASSPGLSLDYNEQFF
TGTGCCAGCTCACCGGGTCTCTCACTAGACTACAATGAGCAGTTCTTC
>TRBV11-1|.|TRBJ2-5|.
CASSLGRGQETQYF
TGTGCCAGCAGCTTAGGCAGGGGCCAAGAGACCCAGTACTTC
>TRBV28|.|TRBJ1-5|.
CASSPSPGDTKFSNQPQHF
TGTGCCAGCTCCCCCTCCCCCGGGGACACCAAATTTAGCAATCAGCCCCAGCATTTT